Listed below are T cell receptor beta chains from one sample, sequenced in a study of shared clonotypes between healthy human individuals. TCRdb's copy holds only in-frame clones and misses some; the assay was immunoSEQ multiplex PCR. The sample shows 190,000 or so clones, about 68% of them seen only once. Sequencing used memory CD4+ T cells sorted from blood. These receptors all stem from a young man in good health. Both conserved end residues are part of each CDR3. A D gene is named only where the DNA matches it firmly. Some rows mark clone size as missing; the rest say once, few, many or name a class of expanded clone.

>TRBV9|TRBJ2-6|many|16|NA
TGTGCCAGCAGCGCCACTTTAGGTTCTGGGGCCAACGTCCTGACTTTC
CASSATLGSGANVLTF
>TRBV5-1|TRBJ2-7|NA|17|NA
TGCGCCAGCAGACGTCGAGACTCGGGACACAGCTCCTACGAGCAGTACTTC
CASRRRDSGHSSYEQYF
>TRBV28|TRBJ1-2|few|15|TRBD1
TGTGCCAGCGTGGCACCCGGGACAGGCTACTATGGCTACACCTTC
CASVAPGTGYYGYTF
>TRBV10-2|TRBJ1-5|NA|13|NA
TGCGCCAGCACTCAAGGGCAGGTCCAGCCCCAGCATTTT
CASTQGQVQPQHF
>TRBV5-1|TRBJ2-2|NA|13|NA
TGCGCCAGCAGCTTGACGAACACCGGGGAGCTGTTTTTT
CASSLTNTGELFF
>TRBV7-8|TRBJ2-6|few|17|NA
TGTGCCAGCAGCCTGAGGACAGACATCTCTGGGGCCAACGTCCTGACTTTC
CASSLRTDISGANVLTF
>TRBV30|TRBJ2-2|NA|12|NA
TGTGCCTGGAGTGGGGATACCGGGGAGCTGTTTTTT
CAWSGDTGELFF
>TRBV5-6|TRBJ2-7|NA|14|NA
TGTGCCAGCAGCTTGGACCTGGGCACCTACGAGCAGTACTTC
CASSLDLGTYEQYF
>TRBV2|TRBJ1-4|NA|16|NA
TGTGCCAGCAGTGAATACTTGGTCCTCGGGGGGGAAAAACTGTTTTTT
CASSEYLVLGGEKLFF
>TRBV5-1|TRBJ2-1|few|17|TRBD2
TGCGCCAGCAGCCCCGGGGGGACTAGCGGGAGTTACAATGAGCAGTTCTTC
CASSPGGTSGSYNEQFF
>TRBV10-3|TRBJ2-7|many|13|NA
TGTGCCATGCGGGCGGCTTCCTCCTACGAGCAGTACTTC
CAMRAASSYEQYF
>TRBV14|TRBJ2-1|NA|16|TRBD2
TGTGCCAGCAGCCCCTATGCGGGAGGCACCTACAATGAGCAGTTCTTC
CASSPYAGGTYNEQFF
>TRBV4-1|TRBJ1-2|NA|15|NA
TGCGCCAGCAGCCAACCCACAGGTCCTCTTGATGGCTACACCTTC
CASSQPTGPLDGYTF
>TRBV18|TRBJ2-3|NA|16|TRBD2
TGTGCCAGCTCATCAACAACTAGCGGTGTCACAGATACGCAGTATTTT
CASSSTTSGVTDTQYF
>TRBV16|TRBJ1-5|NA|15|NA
TGTGCCAGCAGCCAGACGGGACTGATCAATCAGCCCCAGCATTTT
CASSQTGLINQPQHF
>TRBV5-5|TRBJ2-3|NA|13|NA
TGTGCCAGCAGCTTCAGTCAGACAGATACGCAGTATTTT
CASSFSQTDTQYF
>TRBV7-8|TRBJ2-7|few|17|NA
TGTGCCAGCAGCTTGTCACTCATTACGGGACCCACCTACGAGCAGTACTTC
CASSLSLITGPTYEQYF
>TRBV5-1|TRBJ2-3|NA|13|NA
TGCGCCAGCGGTACGGGAGCGTCAGATACGCAGTATTTT
CASGTGASDTQYF
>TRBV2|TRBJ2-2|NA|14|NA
TGTGCCAGCAGTGCCTCGGGACCCCCCACGGAGCTGTTTTTT
CASSASGPPTELFF
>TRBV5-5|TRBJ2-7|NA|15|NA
TGTGCCAGCAGCTTGAAGCAGAGTTTCTCCTACGAGCAGTACTTC
CASSLKQSFSYEQYF
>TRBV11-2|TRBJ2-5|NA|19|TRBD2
TGTGCCAGCAGCTTAGGCGACGCTAGCGGGAGGGCAGGAAAAGAGACCCAGTACTTC
CASSLGDASGRAGKETQYF
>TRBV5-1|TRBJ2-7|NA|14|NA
TGCGCCAGCAGAATCGATGTCGGTACCTACGAGCAGTACTTC
CASRIDVGTYEQYF
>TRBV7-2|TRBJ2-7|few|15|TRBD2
TGTGCCAGCAGCTTCTCAAGCGGGAGCCATTACGAGCAGTACTTC
CASSFSSGSHYEQYF
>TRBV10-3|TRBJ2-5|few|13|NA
TGTGCCATCAGGACCTCGGAGGTGAGGACCCAGTACTTC
CAIRTSEVRTQYF
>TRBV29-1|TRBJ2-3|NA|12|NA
TGCAGCGTTGAAGTCGGCGCAGATACGCAGTATTTT
CSVEVGADTQYF
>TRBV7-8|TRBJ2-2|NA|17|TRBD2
TGTGCCAGCAGTACGGGACTAGCGGGAGTAGGAACCGGGGAGCTGTTTTTT
CASSTGLAGVGTGELFF
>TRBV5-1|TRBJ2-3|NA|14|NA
TGCGCCAGCAGCTTGCGCCCCCCCACAGATACGCAGTATTTT
CASSLRPPTDTQYF
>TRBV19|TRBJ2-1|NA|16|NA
TGTGCCAGTAGCAATACGGTGGGGGGCTCCTACAATGAGCAGTTCTTC
CASSNTVGGSYNEQFF
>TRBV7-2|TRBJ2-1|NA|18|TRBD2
TGTGCCAGCAGCTTAGATGGGACTACCTCCCGTCGGCACAATGAGCAGTTCTTC
CASSLDGTTSRRHNEQFF
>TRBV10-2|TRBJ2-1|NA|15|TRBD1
TGCGCCAGCAGTGAGACCGGGACAGGGAACAATGAGCAGTTCTTC
CASSETGTGNNEQFF
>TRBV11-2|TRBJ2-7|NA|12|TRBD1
TGTGCCAGCAGCCGGGACAGAGACCAGCAGTACTTC
CASSRDRDQQYF
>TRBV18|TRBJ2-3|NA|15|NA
TGTGCCAGTTCCAACAGGCACCCAGCCACAGATACGCAGTATTTT
CASSNRHPATDTQYF
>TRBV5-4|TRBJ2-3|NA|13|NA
TGTGCCAGCAGCTTGGGGCGCGCAGATACGCAGTATTTT
CASSLGRADTQYF
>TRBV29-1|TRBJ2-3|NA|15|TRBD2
TGCAGCGTTATGAGACGAGCGGGAGGAACAGATACGCAGTATTTT
CSVMRRAGGTDTQYF
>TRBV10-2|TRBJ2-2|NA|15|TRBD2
TGCGCCAGCAGTGCGCTAGCGGGAGGCGGGGGGGAGCTGTTTTTT
CASSALAGGGGELFF
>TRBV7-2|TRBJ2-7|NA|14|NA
TGTGCCAGCAGCTTAAACAGTGTTTCCTACGAGCAGTACTTC
CASSLNSVSYEQYF
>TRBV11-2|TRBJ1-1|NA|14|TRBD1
TGTGCCAGCAGCCTGGGACAGCGAACCTATGAAGCTTTCTTT
CASSLGQRTYEAFF
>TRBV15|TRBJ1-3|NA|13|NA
TGTGCCACCAGCTCACAGTGGGGAAACACCATATATTTT
CATSSQWGNTIYF
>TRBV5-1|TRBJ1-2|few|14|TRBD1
TGCGCCAGCCGCGGGCAGGGGGCGAACTATGGCTACACCTTC
CASRGQGANYGYTF
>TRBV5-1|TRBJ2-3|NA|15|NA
TGCGCCGGCCGGGGCCACCCACCTGGGGCGGCTTCACAGTATTTT
CAGRGHPPGAASQYF